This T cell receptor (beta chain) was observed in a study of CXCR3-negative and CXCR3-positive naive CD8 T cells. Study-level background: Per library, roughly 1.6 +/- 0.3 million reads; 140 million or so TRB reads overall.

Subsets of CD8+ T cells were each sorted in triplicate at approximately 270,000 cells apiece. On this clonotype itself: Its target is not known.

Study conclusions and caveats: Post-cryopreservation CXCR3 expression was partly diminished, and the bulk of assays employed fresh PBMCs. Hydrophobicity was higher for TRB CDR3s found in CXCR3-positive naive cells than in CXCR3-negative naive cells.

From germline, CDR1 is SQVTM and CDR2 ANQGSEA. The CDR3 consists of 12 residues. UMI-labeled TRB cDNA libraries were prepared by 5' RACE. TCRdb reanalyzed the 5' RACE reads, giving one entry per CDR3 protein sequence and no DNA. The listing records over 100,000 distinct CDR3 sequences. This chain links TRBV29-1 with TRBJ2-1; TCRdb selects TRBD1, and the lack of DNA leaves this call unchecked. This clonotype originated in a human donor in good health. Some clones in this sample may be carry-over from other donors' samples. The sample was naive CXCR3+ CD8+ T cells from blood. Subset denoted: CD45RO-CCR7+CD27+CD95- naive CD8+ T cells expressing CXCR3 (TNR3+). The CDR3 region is CSVLLGQGVQFF.